Listed below are T cell receptor beta chains from one sample, sequenced in a study of cytotoxic CD8 clonotypes in ibrutinib-treated CLL. Assay: immunoSEQ multiplex PCR; the TCRdb copy retains only in-frame clones and omits some. The table includes about 200,000 clones, 70% detected once. The material was PBMCs, obtained after 12 months of ibrutinib treatment. The source of these receptors is a human donor with chronic lymphocytic leukemia. Each CDR3 is given with its conserved first and last residue.

CASSPRDRGDYGYTF | TRBJ1-2 | TRBV18 | 15
CASSEVGGQSDTQYF | TRBJ2-3 | TRBV2 | 15
CSVRTGRKEAFF | TRBJ1-1 | TRBV29-1 | 12
CASSGTVAGGPRETQYF | TRBJ2-5 | TRBV27 | 17
CAISPEGTTNTEAFF | TRBJ1-1 | TRBV10-3 | 15
CASSLGGQSRKETQYF | TRBJ2-5 | TRBV5-1 | 16
CACKDFGANVLTF | TRBJ2-6 | TRBV30 | 13
CSVQPGGHGYTF | TRBJ1-2 | TRBV29-1 | 12
CASSLEPDREYGYTF | TRBJ1-2 | TRBV18 | 15
CAWRGTVQETQYF | TRBJ2-5 | TRBV30 | 13